A selection of T cell receptor beta chains follows, all from one sample in a study of T-cell reconstitution after alpha-beta-depleted transplantation in children. TCRdb re-called the PCR reads through MiXCR, storing one row per CDR3 protein. Of about 640,000 distinct CDR3 sequences listed, 13% were seen once; the top ten hold over 2%. The sample in question was PBMCs, mostly from graft donor cells, obtained 360 days after TCRalphabeta/CD19-depleted stem cell transplant. The receptors come from a male patient younger than 18 who had a stem cell transplant for acute myeloid leukemia, so the T cells may come from the graft donor. Each CDR3 is given with its conserved first and last residue. The D gene is left open where the match is weak. Clone size is shown for a subset of rows, as once, few, many or a class of expanded clone.

V gene	D gene	clone size	J gene	CDR3 protein	CDR3 DNA
TRBV10-3	TRBD1	once	TRBJ2-2	CAIHPGQGVLNTGELFF	TGTGCCATCCATCCGGGACAGGGGGTTTTGAACACCGGGGAGCTGTTTTTT
TRBV12-3/TRBV12-4	NA	few	TRBJ1-5	CASSFSGGRGQPQHF	TGTGCCAGCAGTTTCTCTGGGGGACGTGGCCAGCCCCAGCATTTT
TRBV28	NA	few	TRBJ2-4	CASSLRWQGWSSAKNIQYF	TGTGCCAGCAGTTTGAGATGGCAGGGGTGGTCGTCGGCCAAAAACATTCAGTACTTC
TRBV12-3/TRBV12-4	NA	NA	TRBJ2-7	CASSNPNYEQYF	TGTGCCAGCAGTAACCCGAACTACGAGCAGTACTTC
TRBV12-5	TRBD2	many	TRBJ2-1	CASGLSLGLARDEQFF	TGTGCTAGTGGTTTGTCACTCGGACTAGCGAGGGATGAGCAGTTCTTC
TRBV3-1	NA	NA	TRBJ2-3	CASSQTSRGVNTDTQYF	TGTGCCAGCAGCCAAACTTCGCGCGGGGTGAACACAGATACGCAGTATTTT
TRBV7-6	NA	NA	TRBJ2-3	CASSSPGGWASTDTQYF	TGTGCCAGCAGCTCCCCCGGAGGGTGGGCTAGCACAGATACGCAGTATTTT
TRBV5-6	NA	NA	TRBJ1-1	CASSLGGETTEAFF	TGTGCCAGCAGCTTGGGTGGGGAGACGACTGAAGCTTTCTTT
TRBV28	NA	few	TRBJ2-1	CASTTTRVTQFF	TGTGCCAGCACCACGACTCGTGTCACTCAGTTCTTC
TRBV24-1	TRBD1	NA	TRBJ2-2	CATSGPDRANTGELFF	TGTGCCACCAGTGGACCGGACAGGGCGAACACCGGGGAGCTGTTTTTT
TRBV27	NA	NA	TRBJ2-3	CASSSPGLSRGADTQYF	TGTGCCAGCAGTTCACCGGGGCTGTCACGGGGTGCAGATACGCAGTATTTT
TRBV27	NA	few	TRBJ2-7	CASRPTGTSYYEQYF	TGTGCCAGCAGACCGACCGGGACCAGCTACTACGAGCAGTACTTC
TRBV21-1	NA	few	TRBJ2-1	CASSLRTGEDNEQFF	TGTGCCAGCAGCCTCCGGACAGGCGAGGACAATGAGCAGTTCTTC
TRBV6-5	NA	NA	TRBJ2-7	CASSYREVGYEQYF	TGTGCCAGCAGTTACCGTGAGGTGGGCTACGAGCAGTACTTC
TRBV6-1	NA	NA	TRBJ2-4	CASSPPRTGRAKNIQYF	TGTGCCAGCAGCCCCCCGAGAACAGGCCGGGCCAAAAACATTCAGTACTTC
TRBV20-1	TRBD1	few	TRBJ2-5	CSAPGTGGETQYF	TGCAGTGCCCCCGGGACAGGGGGGGAGACCCAGTACTTC
TRBV27	TRBD1	many	TRBJ1-5	CASSTDREIQPQHF	TGTGCCAGCAGTACCGACAGGGAAATTCAGCCCCAGCATTTT
TRBV2	TRBD2	few	TRBJ2-1	CASRIIAGGSYNEQFF	TGTGCCAGCAGGATTATAGCGGGAGGCTCCTACAATGAGCAGTTCTTC
TRBV14	TRBD2	NA	TRBJ2-5	CASSSGSEETQYF	TGTGCCAGCTCTAGCGGGTCGGAGGAGACCCAGTACTTC
TRBV4-3	TRBD2	many	TRBJ2-1	CASSQEGVAGGEGDEQFF	TGCGCCAGCAGCCAAGAGGGGGTAGCGGGAGGAGAGGGCGATGAGCAGTTCTTC
TRBV19	TRBD2	NA	TRBJ2-5	CASSSPPGLAYQETQYF	TGTGCCAGTAGTTCCCCTCCGGGACTAGCGTACCAAGAGACCCAGTACTTC
TRBV20-1	TRBD2	few	TRBJ2-5	CSASESSGSRGETQYF	TGCAGTGCTAGCGAATCTAGCGGGAGTAGGGGAGAGACCCAGTACTTC
TRBV12-3/TRBV12-4	NA	NA	TRBJ2-1	CASSLRPGGGNNEQFF	TGTGCCAGCAGTTTACGTCCGGGCGGAGGGAACAATGAGCAGTTCTTC
TRBV28	NA	NA	TRBJ1-1	CASSPQRNTEAFF	TGTGCCAGCAGCCCACAGAGGAACACTGAAGCTTTCTTT
TRBV28	TRBD1	NA	TRBJ1-1	CASSPYRGRMNSEAFF	TGTGCCAGCAGTCCCTACAGGGGGCGGATGAACTCTGAAGCTTTCTTT
TRBV27	NA	many	TRBJ2-5	CASSLMSGLRETQYF	TGTGCCAGCAGTCTTATGTCGGGGTTAAGAGAGACCCAGTACTTC
TRBV29-1	TRBD2	many	TRBJ2-1	CSVGSSGFYNEQFF	TGCAGCGTTGGTTCTAGCGGGTTCTACAATGAGCAGTTCTTC
TRBV5-1	NA	many	TRBJ2-2	CASSPAQAAGELFF	TGCGCCAGCAGCCCGGCCCAAGCAGCCGGGGAGCTGTTTTTT
TRBV6-2/TRBV6-3	NA	NA	TRBJ2-7	CASSYGQYEQYF	TGTGCCAGCAGTTACGGACAGTACGAGCAGTACTTC
TRBV7-9	NA	many	TRBJ2-3	CASRPYSTDTQYF	TGTGCCAGCAGACCATACTCGACAGATACGCAGTATTTT
TRBV4-2	TRBD2	many	TRBJ2-7	CASSQQGSGRRNEQYF	TGTGCCAGCAGCCAGCAGGGTAGCGGGAGGAGGAACGAGCAGTACTTC
TRBV29-1	NA	NA	TRBJ1-2	CSVEFRVANYGYTF	TGCAGCGTGGAATTCAGGGTAGCTAACTATGGCTACACCTTC
TRBV7-3	TRBD1	NA	TRBJ2-7	CASSPTGVGGGEQYF	TGTGCCAGCAGCCCCACAGGGGTTGGCGGAGGTGAGCAGTACTTC
TRBV20-1	NA	NA	TRBJ2-7	CSALGPSSGRYEQYF	TGCAGTGCTCTGGGGCCGTCCTCGGGTAGATACGAGCAGTACTTC
TRBV29-1	NA	few	TRBJ2-5	CSSHTQETQYF	TGCAGCAGCCATACCCAAGAGACCCAGTACTTC
TRBV20-1	TRBD2	many	TRBJ2-7	CSASPGTSGYEQYF	TGCAGTGCTAGCCCCGGGACTAGCGGCTACGAGCAGTACTTC
TRBV20-1	TRBD2	many	TRBJ2-7	CSATTSGPYEQYF	TGCAGTGCAACGACTAGCGGTCCCTACGAGCAGTACTTC
TRBV30	NA	NA	TRBJ2-2	CAWSRLTGELFF	TGTGCCTGGAGTCGACTCACCGGGGAGCTGTTTTTT
TRBV24-1	NA	NA	TRBJ2-1	CATSDQVADDYNEQFF	TGTGCCACCAGTGATCAGGTAGCGGACGACTACAATGAGCAGTTCTTC
TRBV29-1	NA	many	TRBJ2-7	CSVARQGDEQYF	TGCAGCGTTGCGCGGCAGGGTGACGAGCAGTACTTC
TRBV4-3	NA	few	TRBJ2-7	CASSQGTDSYEQYF	TGCGCCAGCAGCCAAGGGACGGATTCCTACGAGCAGTACTTC
TRBV4-3	NA	few	TRBJ2-3	CASSQDNALRTDTQYF	TGCGCCAGCAGCCAAGATAATGCGTTACGCACAGATACGCAGTATTTT